The next 29 T cell receptor beta chains were all read from a single sample in a study of cytomegalovirus exposure and HLA in healthy donors. Produced via immunoSEQ multiplex PCR; TCRdb's table is partial and in-frame only. This sample has about 120,000 clones, with about 84% found just once. Sequencing used PBMCs. These receptors came from a woman aged 25 to 45 in good health and CMV-seronegative.

This chain connects TRBV6-5 to TRBJ2-5; 10 nucleotides agree with TRBD1. The V gene end was trimmed by 2 bases and the J gene end by 4 bases; junction bases not matched to a gene: 1. The CDR3 sequence is 14 residues long. Germline V gene lookup returns CDR1 MNHEY and CDR2 SVGAGI. CDR3 residues: CASSYRTGGETQYF. The CDR3 coding sequence is TGTGCCAGCAGTTACCGGACAGGGGGAGAGACCCAGTACTTC.

This chain connects TRBV9 to TRBJ2-5; the match to TRBD2 covers 11 bases. After removal of 2 bases from V and 7 bases from J, the junction contained 4 bases not matched to a gene. Germline V gene lookup returns CDR1 SGDLS and CDR2 YYNGEE. The CDR3 spans 14 residues. The CDR3 loop reads CASSVSGGAGTQYF. For the CDR3, the DNA is TGTGCCAGCAGCGTTAGCGGGGGGGCCGGGACCCAGTACTTC. The full variable domain, rest sourced from reference TRBV9 and TRBJ2-5, is DSGVTQTPKHLITATGQRVTLRCSPRSGDLSVYWYQQSLDQGLQFLIQYYNGEERAKGNILERFSAQQFPDLHSELNLSSLELGDSALYFCASSVSGGAGTQYFGPGTRLLVL.

The rearrangement uses TRBV19 and TRBJ1-4; unclear D gene. Trimming took off 5 bases at V and 0 bases at J, with 13 bases between the two ends. This CDR3 is built from 16 residues. Germline V lookup: CDR1 LNHDA, CDR2 SQIVND (reference sequence). CDR3 region: CASSSTDGATNEKLFF. As DNA, the CDR3 is TGTGCCAGTAGTTCGACGGACGGGGCAACTAATGAAAAACTGTTTTTT. Drawing the rest from reference TRBV19 and TRBJ1-4, the complete variable domain is DGGITQSPKYLFRKEGQNVTLSCEQNLNHDAMYWYRQDPGQGLRLIYYSQIVNDFQKGDIAEGYSVSREKKESFPLTVTSAQKNPTAFYLCASSSTDGATNEKLFFGSGTQLSVL.

V usage is TRBV6-6 and J usage is TRBJ2-7; a possible D gene is TRBD2 (6 bases). Trimming stripped 4 bases from V and 7 bases from J, with 8 bases between. This CDR3 contains 11 residues. Looked up from germline, CDR1 is MNHNY and CDR2 is SVGAGI (reference sequence). The CDR3 spells CASSWGVEQYF. The CDR3 DNA sequence: TGTGCCAGCAGTTGGGGGGTAGAGCAGTACTTC.

This clone has a single count. The chain couples TRBV12-5 to TRBJ2-4, with D possibly being TRBD1 (5 bases). V gave up 2 bases and J gave up 2 bases, with 16 bases separating them. CDR3 length: 17 amino acids. CDR1 is LGHNT and CDR2 is FRNRAP in the germline V gene. The DNA for the CDR3 is TGTGCTAGTGGTTTGTATTGGCAGGGTGGACCCAAAAACATTCAGTACTTC. This encodes CASGLYWQGGPKNIQYF. Filled out from reference TRBV12-5 and TRBJ2-4, the complete variable domain reads DARVTQTPRHKVTEMGQEVTMRCQPILGHNTVFWYRQTMMQGLELLAYFRNRAPLDDSGMPKDRFSAEMPDATLATLKIQPSEPRDSAVYFCASGLYWQGGPKNIQYFGAGTRLSVL.

This chain joins TRBV5-4 and TRBJ2-5, with D possibly TRBD1 on 8 matching bases. V lost 0 bases and J lost 2, with 14 bases in between. Looked up from germline, CDR1 is SGHNT and CDR2 is YYREEE (reference sequence). The CDR3 consists of 16 residues. The CDR3 nucleotides are TGTGCCAGCAGCTTGGTGCGGGGGACAGGACAAGAGACCCAGTACTTC. The encoded protein is CASSLVRGTGQETQYF.

Only one count was recorded for this clone. V usage is TRBV20-1 and J usage is TRBJ1-1; D is perhaps TRBD1 (5 bases). This CDR3 is built from 11 residues. V was trimmed by 3 bases and J by 11 bases, leaving 13 bases between them. Germline assignment: CDR1 DFQATT and CDR2 SNEGSKA (reference sequence). CDR3 coding DNA: TGCAGTGCTAGGCAAGGGGATGCCGCTTTCTTT. It is translated as CSARQGDAAFF.

This rearrangement joins TRBV11-3 to TRBJ2-1; 12 bases align to TRBD2. The CDR3 sequence is 15 residues long. J gave up 10 bases and V 4 bases, and 8 bases lay outside the gene matches. CDR1 is SGHNT, CDR2 YENEEA, per germline. The CDR3 is CASSSLAGGPGEQFF. The CDR3 DNA is TGTGCCAGCAGCTCTCTAGCGGGGGGGCCTGGGGAGCAGTTCTTC.

This rearrangement joins TRBV7-8 to TRBJ2-1; weak D call: TRBD1 (6 bases). This CDR3 comprises 18 residues. Trimming left V 2 bases short and J 2 bases short, with 19 bases between. Germline values: CDR1 SGHVS, CDR2 FQNEAQ. This CDR3 reads CASSLTGPQGRTYNEQFF. For the CDR3, the DNA is TGTGCCAGCAGCTTAACGGGCCCCCAGGGGAGAACCTACAATGAGCAGTTCTTC.

The chain is built from TRBV7-2 and TRBJ1-5, with a weak D call TRBD1 (5 bases). Germline V gene sequence: CDR1 SGHTA, CDR2 FQGNSA. The CDR3 sequence is 16 residues long. Trimming removed 2 bases from V and 7 bases from J, with 18 bases in between. In DNA form, the CDR3 reads TGTGCCAGCAGCTTATCCTCCCCCGCCAGGGAACAGCCCCAGCATTTT. Its protein is CASSLSSPAREQPQHF. The entire variable domain, with the rest obtained from reference TRBV7-2 and TRBJ1-5, is as follows: GAGVSQSPSNKVTEKGKDVELRCDPISGHTALYWYRQSLGQGLEFLIYFQGNSAPDKSGLPSDRFSAERTGGSVSTLTIQRTQQEDSAVYLCASSLSSPAREQPQHFGDGTRLSIL.

This clone has a single count. The chain carries TRBV7-2 and TRBJ2-1, with TRBD1 identical over 9 bases. V lost 5 bases to trimming and J lost 9 bases; unmatched junction nucleotides: 8. Germline V gives CDR1 SGHTA, CDR2 FQGNSA. The CDR3 is 14 residues long. The CDR3 reads CASSPRQGGSEQFF. CDR3 DNA: TGTGCCAGCAGCCCCCGACAGGGGGGGAGTGAGCAGTTCTTC.

The V and J genes are TRBV4-1 and TRBJ2-5; maybe TRBD2 (5 bases). Germline V gene lookup returns CDR1 MGHRA and CDR2 YSYEKL. The germline V and J ends were trimmed by 0 bases and 2 bases, with 13 bases remaining between them. The CDR3 sequence is 16 residues long. This CDR3 reads CASSQDPLPGQETQYF. The CDR3 coding sequence is TGCGCCAGCAGCCAAGATCCATTACCGGGGCAAGAGACCCAGTACTTC.

V gene TRBV7-2 combines with J gene TRBJ2-1; maybe TRBD2 (6 bases). The CDR3 totals 16 residues. The germline V and J ends were trimmed by 1 base and 3 bases, with 13 bases remaining between them. Germline CDR1 and CDR2: SGHTA and FQGNSA. CDR3 nucleotide sequence: TGTGCCAGCAGCTTAGGTGGCGGGGTCCTCTACAATGAGCAGTTCTTC. Translation: CASSLGGGVLYNEQFF.

The chain carries TRBV20-1 and TRBJ2-3; D not certain. Germline V gives CDR1 DFQATT, CDR2 SNEGSKA (reference sequence). CDR3 length: 11 amino acids. V was shortened by 5 bases and J by 4 bases, with 7 bases between the two germline ends. CDR3 sequence (DNA): TGCAGTGCTGCGAAAGCAGATACGCAGTATTTT. The encoded protein is CSAAKADTQYF.

The genes are TRBV11-2 and TRBJ1-4; D is unresolved. Trimming removed 3 bases at V and 5 bases at J, with 13 bases between. The CDR3 contains 15 residues. The germline CDR1 and CDR2 sequences are SGHAT and FQNNGV. The CDR3: CASSLSLRGNEKLFF. The CDR3 bases are TGTGCCAGCAGCTTGTCACTACGAGGGAATGAAAAACTGTTTTTT.

This chain links TRBV27 with TRBJ2-1; 8 bases align to TRBD2. V gave up 5 bases and J gave up 0 bases; unmatched junction bases: 9. The CDR3 spans 17 residues. Germline V gene data show CDR1 as MNHEY and CDR2 as SMNVEV (reference sequence). The CDR3 nucleotides read TGTGCCAGCAGTCCCCTGGAGCGGGGGAACTCCTACAATGAGCAGTTCTTC. Translation gives CASSPLERGNSYNEQFF.

The chain recombines TRBV9 with TRBJ2-3; 7 nucleotides align to TRBD2. The CDR3 is 16 amino acids. V was clipped by 2 bases and J by 3 bases; unmatched bases: 9. CDR1 is SGDLS and CDR2 is YYNGEE in the germline V gene. The CDR3 protein is CASSVRGGTFTDTQYF. The CDR3 DNA is TGTGCCAGCAGCGTCCGCGGGGGAACGTTTACAGATACGCAGTATTTT.

The chain combines TRBV18 with TRBJ2-1; TRBD1 agrees at 9 bases. This CDR3 comprises 15 residues. V lost 1 base to trimming and J lost 7 bases; unmatched junction nucleotides: 5. CDR1 and CDR2 (germline): KGHSH, LQKENI. CDR3 loop: CASSPQTGGLNEQFF. CDR3 DNA sequence: TGTGCCAGCTCACCACAGACAGGGGGACTGAATGAGCAGTTCTTC.

The chain recombines TRBV10-1 with TRBJ2-2; 7 bases line up with TRBD1. Per germline, CDR1 WNHNN and CDR2 SYGVQD (reference sequence). Trimming cost V 3 bases and J 1 base; bases outside gene matches: 5. The CDR3 loop spans 16 amino acids. CDR3 sequence (DNA): TGCGCCAGCAGTGATTTCGGACAGGAGAACACCGGGGAGCTGTTTTTT. Translation gives CASSDFGQENTGELFF.

V and J are TRBV11-3 and TRBJ2-4, with 9 bases identical to TRBD1. Looked up from germline, CDR1 is SGHNT and CDR2 is YENEEA. CDR3 length: 16 residues. The junction had 4 bases not matched to a gene; V was cut back by 2 bases and J by 2 bases. DNA for the CDR3: TGTGCCAGCAGCTTACCACAGGGGGCTACCAAAAACATTCAGTACTTC. Translation gives CASSLPQGATKNIQYF. Drawing the rest from reference TRBV11-3 and TRBJ2-4, the complete variable domain is EAGVVQSPRYKIIEKKQPVAFWCNPISGHNTLYWYLQNLGQGPELLIRYENEEAVDDSQLPKDRFSAERLKGVDSTLKIQPAELGDSAVYLCASSLPQGATKNIQYFGAGTRLSVL.

The V call is TRBV4-3, the J call TRBJ2-2; 11 bases are shared with TRBD2. Germline V CDR1 and CDR2: LGHNA, YSLEER. The trim removed 1 base at V and 5 bases at J, leaving 9 bases unmatched. The CDR3 loop spans 18 amino acids. As DNA, the CDR3 is TGCGCCAGCAGCCAAGCTATGTCTAGCGGGGGGCGAACCGGGGAGCTGTTTTTT. Amino acid sequence: CASSQAMSSGGRTGELFF.

The rearrangement links TRBV5-1 to TRBJ2-1; TRBD2 agrees at 11 bases. The CDR3 runs 18 residues. Germline CDR1 and CDR2: SGHRS and YFSETQ. Trimming took 0 bases from V and 4 from J; bases not matched to a gene: 9. In DNA form, the CDR3 reads TGCGCCAGCAGCTTGGCGGGCAGGCTAGCGGGGGGTTACAATGAGCAGTTCTTC. This gives the protein CASSLAGRLAGGYNEQFF.

V gene TRBV13 combines with J gene TRBJ2-3, with D maybe TRBD2 (6 bases). There are 17 residues in the CDR3. V was shortened by 5 bases and J by 0 bases, with 18 bases between the two germline ends. CDR1 is PRHDT, CDR2 FYEKMQ, per germline (reference sequence). The CDR3 region is CASSRPGGVLSTDTQYF. DNA for the CDR3: TGTGCCAGCAGCCGCCCGGGCGGGGTACTTAGCACAGATACGCAGTATTTT.

V and J are TRBV27 and TRBJ1-2; D might be TRBD1 (5 bases). The germline CDR1 and CDR2 sequences are MNHEY and SMNVEV (reference sequence). The V gene lost 0 bases and the J gene lost 2 bases, with 7 bases spanning the gap. The CDR3 length is 14 residues. The CDR3 protein is CASSLSRTNYGYTF. The CDR3, as DNA: TGTGCCAGCAGTTTATCACGGACAAACTATGGCTACACCTTC.

This clone occurred once. The chain recombines TRBV10-3 with TRBJ2-1; 8 nucleotides line up with TRBD2. Trimming took 4 bases from V and 4 from J; bases not matched to a gene: 6. Germline V gene sequence: CDR1 ENHRY, CDR2 SYGVKD. The CDR3 extends over 15 amino acids. CDR3 nucleotides: TGTGCCATCAGTGCAACGAGCGGGGGTTACAATGAGCAGTTCTTC. It encodes CAISATSGGYNEQFF.

The chain has TRBV7-9 and TRBJ2-5, with 11 nucleotides matching TRBD2. V was clipped by 5 bases and J by 2 bases; unmatched bases: 10. Germline CDR1 SEHNR, CDR2 FQNEAQ (reference sequence). This CDR3 is 17 amino acids long. The CDR3 nucleotides read TGTGCCAGCAGCCTAGACCTAGCGGGGGGAACACAAGAGACCCAGTACTTC. Its protein product is CASSLDLAGGTQETQYF.

The V call is TRBV21-1, the J call TRBJ2-2; the table names TRBD2, a call not compared with the DNA. TRBV21-1 is flagged as a pseudogene. The length of the CDR3 is 17 residues. Here the CDR3 DNA reads TGTGCCAGCAGCCCAAAAAGGGGATGCGGGAAAACCGGGGAGCTGTTTTTT. Encoded protein: CASSPKRGCGKTGELFF.

This rearrangement joins TRBV7-9 to TRBJ1-1; no definite D call. From germline, CDR1 is SEHNR and CDR2 FQNEAQ (reference sequence). This CDR3 spans 13 amino acids. V dropped 1 base and J dropped 3 bases, with 6 bases sitting between them. The DNA for the CDR3 is TGTGCCAGCAGCTTAGTGGCAGACACTGAAGCTTTCTTT. This codes for CASSLVADTEAFF.

The genes are TRBV6-5 and TRBJ2-1; 7 bases match TRBD2. The CDR3 has 12 amino acids. V was clipped by 11 bases and J by 7 bases; unmatched bases: 8. Germline V gives CDR1 MNHEY, CDR2 SVGAGI. The DNA for the CDR3 is TGTGCCGCTGCAGGCGGGGGAAATGAGCAGTTCTTC. This codes for CAAAGGGNEQFF.